This T cell receptor (beta chain) stems from a study of blood T cell repertoires in COVID-19. Germline loops: CDR1 KGHSH, CDR2 LQKENI. V trimming: 6 bases; J trimming: 0 bases; junction bases outside the gene matches: 14. This CDR3 comprises 19 residues. The table came from immunoSEQ multiplex PCR; TCRdb's copy has only in-frame clones and leaves some out. The data contain 250,000 to 300,000 clones, about 91% of them singletons. Those enrolled, adults aged roughly 18 to 89 years, came from some 23 US areas. Input material: PBMCs or T cells enriched from blood (not recorded which). The chain uses TRBV18 and TRBJ1-4; 9 bases map to TRBD1. The TCR originated in a human donor in a cohort exposed to, infected with or recovered from COVID-19 (not recorded which). The donor label of this sample is uncertain. The CDR3 protein is CASSPGQGVSTTTNEKLFF. In DNA form, the CDR3 reads TGTGCCAGCTCGCCGGGACAGGGCGTTAGCACTACAACTAATGAAAAACTGTTTTTT. Supplemented by reference TRBV18 and TRBJ1-4, the full variable domain reads NAGVMQNPRHLVRRRGQEARLRCSPMKGHSHVYWYRQLPEEGLKFMVYLQKENIIDESGMPKERFSAEFPKEGPSILRIQQVVRGDSAAYFCASSPGQGVSTTTNEKLFFGSGTQLSVL.